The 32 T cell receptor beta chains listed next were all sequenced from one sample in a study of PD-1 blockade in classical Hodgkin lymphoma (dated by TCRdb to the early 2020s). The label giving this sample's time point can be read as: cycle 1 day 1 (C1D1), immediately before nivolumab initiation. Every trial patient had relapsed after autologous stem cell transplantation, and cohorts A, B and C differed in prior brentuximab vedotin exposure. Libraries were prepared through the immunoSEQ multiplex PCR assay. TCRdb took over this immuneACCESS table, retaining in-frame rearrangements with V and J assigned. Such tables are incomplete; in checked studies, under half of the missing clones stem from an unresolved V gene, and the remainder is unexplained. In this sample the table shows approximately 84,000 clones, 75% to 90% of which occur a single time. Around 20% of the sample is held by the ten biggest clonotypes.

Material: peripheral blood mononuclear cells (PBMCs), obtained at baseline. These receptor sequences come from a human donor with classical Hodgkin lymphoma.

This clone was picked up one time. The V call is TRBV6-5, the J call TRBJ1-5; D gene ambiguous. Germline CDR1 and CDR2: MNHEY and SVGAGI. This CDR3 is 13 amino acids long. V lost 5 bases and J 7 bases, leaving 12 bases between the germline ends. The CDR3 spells CASSAYPGQPQHF. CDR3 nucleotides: TGTGCCAGCAGTGCTTACCCCGGGCAGCCCCAGCATTTT.

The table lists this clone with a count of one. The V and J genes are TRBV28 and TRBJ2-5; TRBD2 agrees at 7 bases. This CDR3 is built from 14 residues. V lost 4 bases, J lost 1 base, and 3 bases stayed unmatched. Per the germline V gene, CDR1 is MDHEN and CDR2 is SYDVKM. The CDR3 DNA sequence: TGTGCCAGCAGTTCTTTAGCGGGCCAAGAGACCCAGTACTTC. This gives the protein CASSSLAGQETQYF.

In DNA, the CDR3 is TGTGCCAGCAGCGTCGGGGCAGCCTACGAGCAGTACTTC. Its protein is CASSVGAAYEQYF. The J gene is TRBJ2-7, the V gene TRBV7-9; D assignment may be TRBD1 or TRBD2 (5 bases each). This CDR3 has 13 amino acids. V was clipped by 5 bases and J by 2 bases, with 10 bases between them. Germline assignment: CDR1 SEHNR and CDR2 FQNEAQ (reference sequence). The full variable domain, rest sourced from reference TRBV7-9 and TRBJ2-7, is DTGVSQNPRHKITKRGQNVTFRCDPISEHNRLYWYRQTLGQGPEFLTYFQNEAQLEKSRLLSDRFSAERPKGSFSTLEIQRTEQGDSAMYLCASSVGAAYEQYFGPGTRLTVT.

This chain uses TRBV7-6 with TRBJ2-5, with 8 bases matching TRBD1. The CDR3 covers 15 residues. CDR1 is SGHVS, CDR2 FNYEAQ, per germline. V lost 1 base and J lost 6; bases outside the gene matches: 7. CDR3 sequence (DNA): TGTGCCAGCAGCTTAGTCGGGACAGGACGGCAGACCCAGTACTTC. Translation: CASSLVGTGRQTQYF.

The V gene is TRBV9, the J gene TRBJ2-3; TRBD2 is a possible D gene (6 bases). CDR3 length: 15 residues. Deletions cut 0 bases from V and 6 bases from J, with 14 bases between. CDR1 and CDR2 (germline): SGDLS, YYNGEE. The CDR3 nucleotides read TGTGCCAGCAGCGTAGTTACTAGCCCCGGTGATACGCAGTATTTT. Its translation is CASSVVTSPGDTQYF. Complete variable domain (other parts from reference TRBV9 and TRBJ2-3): DSGVTQTPKHLITATGQRVTLRCSPRSGDLSVYWYQQSLDQGLQFLIQYYNGEERAKGNILERFSAQQFPDLHSELNLSSLELGDSALYFCASSVVTSPGDTQYFGPGTRLTVL.

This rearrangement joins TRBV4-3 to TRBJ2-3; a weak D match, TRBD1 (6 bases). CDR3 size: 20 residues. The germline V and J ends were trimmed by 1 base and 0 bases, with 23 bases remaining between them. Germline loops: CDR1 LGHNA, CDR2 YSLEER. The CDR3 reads CASSQGALWGRDESTDTQYF. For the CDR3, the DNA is TGCGCCAGCAGCCAAGGGGCGTTGTGGGGGCGCGATGAAAGCACAGATACGCAGTATTTT.

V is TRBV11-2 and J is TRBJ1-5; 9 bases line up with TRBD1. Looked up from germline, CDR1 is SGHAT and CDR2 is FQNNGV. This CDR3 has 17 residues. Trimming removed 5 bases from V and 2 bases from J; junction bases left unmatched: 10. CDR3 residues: CASSLNPGQGCNQPQHF. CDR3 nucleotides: TGTGCCAGCAGCCTCAACCCGGGACAGGGATGCAATCAGCCCCAGCATTTT.

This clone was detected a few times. The CDR3 region is CASRVGTGSYGYTF. CDR3 sequence (DNA): TGTGCCAGCAGGGTCGGGACAGGCTCCTATGGCTACACCTTC. The genes are TRBV6-6 and TRBJ1-2; the match to TRBD1 covers 8 bases. The CDR3 loop spans 14 amino acids. Germline assignment: CDR1 MNHNY and CDR2 SVGAGI (reference sequence). The junction had 7 bases not matched to a gene; V was cut back by 6 bases and J by 4 bases.

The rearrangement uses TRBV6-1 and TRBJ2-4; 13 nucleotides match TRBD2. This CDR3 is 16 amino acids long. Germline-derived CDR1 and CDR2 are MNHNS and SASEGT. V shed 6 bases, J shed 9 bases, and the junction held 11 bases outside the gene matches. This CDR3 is CASSETSGRAYSIQYF. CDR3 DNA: TGTGCCAGCAGCGAAACTAGCGGGAGGGCCTATTCCATTCAGTACTTC.

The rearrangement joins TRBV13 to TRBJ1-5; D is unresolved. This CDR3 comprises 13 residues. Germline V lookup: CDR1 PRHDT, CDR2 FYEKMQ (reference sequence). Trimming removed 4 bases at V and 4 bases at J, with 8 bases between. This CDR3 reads CASSYGPNQPQHF. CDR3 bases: TGTGCCAGCAGCTACGGCCCAAATCAGCCCCAGCATTTT.

In DNA, the CDR3 is TGTGCCAGCTCACGAGCCGGGACAGGGGGAAACACCATATATTTT. Amino acid sequence: CASSRAGTGGNTIYF. J is TRBJ1-3 and V is TRBV18, with TRBD1 matching over 9 bases. V gave up 4 bases and J gave up 4 bases; unmatched junction bases: 5. Germline V gene lookup returns CDR1 KGHSH and CDR2 LQKENI. The CDR3 is 15 amino acids.

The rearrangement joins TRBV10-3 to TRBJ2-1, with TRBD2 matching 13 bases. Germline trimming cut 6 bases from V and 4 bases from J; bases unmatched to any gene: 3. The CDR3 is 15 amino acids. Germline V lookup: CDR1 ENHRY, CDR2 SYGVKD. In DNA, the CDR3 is TGTGCCATCAGCTCGGGACTAGCGGGGTACAATGAGCAGTTCTTC. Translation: CAISSGLAGYNEQFF.

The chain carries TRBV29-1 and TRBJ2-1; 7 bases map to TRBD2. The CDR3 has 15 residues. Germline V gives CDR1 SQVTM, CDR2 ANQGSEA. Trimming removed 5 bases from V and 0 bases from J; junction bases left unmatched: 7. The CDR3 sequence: CSVPRAGTSYNEQFF. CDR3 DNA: TGCAGCGTTCCCAGAGCGGGGACCTCCTACAATGAGCAGTTCTTC.

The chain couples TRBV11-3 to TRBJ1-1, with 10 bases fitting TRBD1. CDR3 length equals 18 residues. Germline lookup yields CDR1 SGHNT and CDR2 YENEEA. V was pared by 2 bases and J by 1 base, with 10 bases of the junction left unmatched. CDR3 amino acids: CASSLTTATGGANTEAFF. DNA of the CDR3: TGTGCCAGCAGCTTAACGACCGCGACAGGGGGCGCGAACACTGAAGCTTTCTTT.

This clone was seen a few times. The CDR3 reads CATGTGRNTEAFF. The CDR3 DNA reads TGTGCCACCGGGACAGGCCGGAACACTGAAGCTTTCTTT. This rearrangement joins TRBV15 to TRBJ1-1; 8 bases line up with TRBD1. Germline loops: CDR1 LNHNV, CDR2 YYDKDF (reference sequence). The length of the CDR3 is 13 residues. With 8 bases clipped from V and 1 base from J, the junction kept 3 bases outside the gene matches.

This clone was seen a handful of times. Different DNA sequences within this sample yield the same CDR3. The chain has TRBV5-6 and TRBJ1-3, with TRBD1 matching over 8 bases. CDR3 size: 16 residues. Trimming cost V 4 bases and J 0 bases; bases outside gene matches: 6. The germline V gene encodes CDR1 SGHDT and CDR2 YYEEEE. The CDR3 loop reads CASSPAGGYSGNTIYF. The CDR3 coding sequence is TGTGCCAGCAGCCCCGCAGGGGGCTACTCTGGAAACACCATATATTTT.

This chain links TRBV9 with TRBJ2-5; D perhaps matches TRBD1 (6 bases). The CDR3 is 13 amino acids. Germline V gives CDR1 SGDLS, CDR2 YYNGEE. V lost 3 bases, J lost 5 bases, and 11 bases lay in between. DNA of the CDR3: TGTGCCAGCAGCGAACAGGGTGTCGAGACCCAGTACTTC. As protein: CASSEQGVETQYF.

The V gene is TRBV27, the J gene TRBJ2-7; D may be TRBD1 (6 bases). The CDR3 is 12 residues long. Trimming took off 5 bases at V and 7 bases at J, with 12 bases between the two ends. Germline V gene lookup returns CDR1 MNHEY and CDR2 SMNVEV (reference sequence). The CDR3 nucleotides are TGTGCCAGCAGTACGACAGGTAATGAGCAGTACTTC. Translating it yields CASSTTGNEQYF.

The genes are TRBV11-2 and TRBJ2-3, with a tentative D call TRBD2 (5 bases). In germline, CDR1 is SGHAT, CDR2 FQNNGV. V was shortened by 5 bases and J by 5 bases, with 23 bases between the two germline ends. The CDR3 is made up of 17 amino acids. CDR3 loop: CASSDPRTRSSQDTQYF. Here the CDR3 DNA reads TGTGCCAGCAGCGACCCTAGGACTCGTAGTTCACAAGATACGCAGTATTTT.

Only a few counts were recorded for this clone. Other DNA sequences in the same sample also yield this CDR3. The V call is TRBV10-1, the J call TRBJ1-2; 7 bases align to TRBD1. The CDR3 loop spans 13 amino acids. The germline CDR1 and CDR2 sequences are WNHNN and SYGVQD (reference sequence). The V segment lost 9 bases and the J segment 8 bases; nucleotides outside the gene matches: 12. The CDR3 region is CARQRQGPGGYTF. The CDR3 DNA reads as TGCGCCAGACAAAGACAGGGTCCGGGGGGCTACACCTTC.

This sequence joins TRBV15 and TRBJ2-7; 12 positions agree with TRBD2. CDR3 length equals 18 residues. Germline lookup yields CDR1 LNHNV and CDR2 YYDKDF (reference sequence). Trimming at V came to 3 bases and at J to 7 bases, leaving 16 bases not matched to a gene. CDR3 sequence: CATSSGGSRLAGEGEQYF. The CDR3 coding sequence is TGTGCCACCAGCAGTGGAGGAAGTAGACTAGCGGGAGAAGGGGAGCAGTACTTC.

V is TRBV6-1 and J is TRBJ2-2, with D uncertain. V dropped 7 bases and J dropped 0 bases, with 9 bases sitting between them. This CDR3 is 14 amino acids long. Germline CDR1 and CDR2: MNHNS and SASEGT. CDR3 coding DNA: TGTGCCAGCACTGGTTCCGCGAACACCGGGGAGCTGTTTTTT. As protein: CASTGSANTGELFF.

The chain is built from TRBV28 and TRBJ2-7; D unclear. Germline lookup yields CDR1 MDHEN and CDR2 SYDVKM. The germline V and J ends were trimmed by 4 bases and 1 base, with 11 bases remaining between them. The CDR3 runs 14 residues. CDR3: CASSSFGISYEQYF. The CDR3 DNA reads TGTGCCAGCAGTTCGTTTGGAATATCCTACGAGCAGTACTTC.

In nucleotides, the CDR3 is TGTGCCAGCAGCCTAGAGTACGGTAACACTGAAGCTTTCTTT. Translated, it gives CASSLEYGNTEAFF. V usage is TRBV7-8 and J usage is TRBJ1-1; no clear D gene. CDR1 and CDR2 from the germline V gene are SGHVS and FQNEAQ. Deletions cut 5 bases from V and 2 bases from J, with 12 bases between. The CDR3 runs 14 residues.

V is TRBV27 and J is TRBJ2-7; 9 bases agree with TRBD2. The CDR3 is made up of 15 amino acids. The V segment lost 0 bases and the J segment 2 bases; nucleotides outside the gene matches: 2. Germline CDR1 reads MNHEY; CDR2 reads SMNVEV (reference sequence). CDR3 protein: CASSLSQRGAYEQYF. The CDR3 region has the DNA TGTGCCAGCAGTTTATCGCAGCGGGGGGCCTACGAGCAGTACTTC.

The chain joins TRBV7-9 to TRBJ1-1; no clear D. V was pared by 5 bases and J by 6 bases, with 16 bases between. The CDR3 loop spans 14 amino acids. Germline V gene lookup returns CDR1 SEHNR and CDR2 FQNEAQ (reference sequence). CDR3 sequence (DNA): TGTGCCAGCAGCGCGTTTAATTCTTTGGCTGAAGCTTTCTTT. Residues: CASSAFNSLAEAFF. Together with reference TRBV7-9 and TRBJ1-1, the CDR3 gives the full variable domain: DTGVSQNPRHKITKRGQNVTFRCDPISEHNRLYWYRQTLGQGPEFLTYFQNEAQLEKSRLLSDRFSAERPKGSFSTLEIQRTEQGDSAMYLCASSAFNSLAEAFFGQGTRLTVV.

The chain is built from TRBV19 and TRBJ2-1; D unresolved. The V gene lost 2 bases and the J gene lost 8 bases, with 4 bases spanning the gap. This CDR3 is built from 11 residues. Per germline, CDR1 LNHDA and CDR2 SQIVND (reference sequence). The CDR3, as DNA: TGTGCCAGTAGTATATTGCATGAGCAGTTCTTC. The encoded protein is CASSILHEQFF.

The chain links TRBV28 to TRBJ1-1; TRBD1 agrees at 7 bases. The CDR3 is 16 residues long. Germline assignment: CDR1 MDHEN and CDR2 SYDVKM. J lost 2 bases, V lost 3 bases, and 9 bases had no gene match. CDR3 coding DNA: TGTGCCAGCAGTTTCCTCCTCGGGACAGTAAACACTGAAGCTTTCTTT. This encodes CASSFLLGTVNTEAFF.

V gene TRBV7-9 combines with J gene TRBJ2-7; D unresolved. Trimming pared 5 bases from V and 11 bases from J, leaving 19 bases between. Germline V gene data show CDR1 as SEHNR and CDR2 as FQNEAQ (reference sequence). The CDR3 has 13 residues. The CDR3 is CASSPVHNMNEYF. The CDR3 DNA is TGTGCCAGCAGCCCTGTACATAATATGAACGAGTACTTC.

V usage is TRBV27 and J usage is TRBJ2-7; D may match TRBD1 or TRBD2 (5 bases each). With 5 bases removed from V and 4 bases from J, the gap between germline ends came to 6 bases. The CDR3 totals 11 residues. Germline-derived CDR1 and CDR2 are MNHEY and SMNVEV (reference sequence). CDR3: CASSGGYEQYF. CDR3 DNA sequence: TGTGCCAGCAGTGGGGGATACGAGCAGTACTTC.

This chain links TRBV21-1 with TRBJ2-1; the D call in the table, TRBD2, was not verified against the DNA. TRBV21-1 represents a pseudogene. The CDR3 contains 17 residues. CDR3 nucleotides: TGTGCCAGCAGCAAAGAGGAGCGGGAGAGTTCCTACAATGAGCAGTTCTTC. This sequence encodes CASSKEERESSYNEQFF.

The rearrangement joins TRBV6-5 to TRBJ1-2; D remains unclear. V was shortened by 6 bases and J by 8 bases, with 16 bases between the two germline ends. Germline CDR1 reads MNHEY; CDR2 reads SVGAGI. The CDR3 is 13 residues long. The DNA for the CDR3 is TGTGCCAGCAGAAAAACCGGGAGCGGGGGCTACACCTTC. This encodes CASRKTGSGGYTF.